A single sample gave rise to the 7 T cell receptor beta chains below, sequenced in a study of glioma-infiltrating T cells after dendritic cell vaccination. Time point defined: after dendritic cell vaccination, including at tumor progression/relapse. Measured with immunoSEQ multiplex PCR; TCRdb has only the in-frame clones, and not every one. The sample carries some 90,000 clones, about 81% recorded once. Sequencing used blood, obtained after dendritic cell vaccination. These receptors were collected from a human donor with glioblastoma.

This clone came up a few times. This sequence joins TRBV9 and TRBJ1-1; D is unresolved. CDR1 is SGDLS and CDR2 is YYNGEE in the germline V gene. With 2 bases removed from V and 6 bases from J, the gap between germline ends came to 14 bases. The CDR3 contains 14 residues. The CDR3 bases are TGTGCCAGCAGCGTGGGCCGGGGAAGCTCTGAAGCTTTCTTT. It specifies CASSVGRGSSEAFF.

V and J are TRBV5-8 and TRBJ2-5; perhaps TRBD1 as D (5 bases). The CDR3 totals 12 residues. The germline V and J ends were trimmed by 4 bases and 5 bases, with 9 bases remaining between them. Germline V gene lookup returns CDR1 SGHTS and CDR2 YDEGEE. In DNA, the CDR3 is TGTGCCAGCAGCGTCAACAGGGAGACCCAGTACTTC. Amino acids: CASSVNRETQYF.

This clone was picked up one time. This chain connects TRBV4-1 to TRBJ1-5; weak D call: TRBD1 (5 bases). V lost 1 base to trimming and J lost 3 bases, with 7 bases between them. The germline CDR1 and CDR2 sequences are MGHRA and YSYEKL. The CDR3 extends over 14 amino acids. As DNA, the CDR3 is TGCGCCAGCAGCCAAGCAGGGCTCAATCAGCCCCAGCATTTT. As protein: CASSQAGLNQPQHF.

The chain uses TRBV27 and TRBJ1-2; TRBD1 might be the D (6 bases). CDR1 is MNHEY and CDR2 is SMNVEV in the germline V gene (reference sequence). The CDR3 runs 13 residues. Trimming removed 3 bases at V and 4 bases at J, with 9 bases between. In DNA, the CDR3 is TGTGCCAGCAGTTTTAACAGGGCCTATGGCTACACCTTC. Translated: CASSFNRAYGYTF.

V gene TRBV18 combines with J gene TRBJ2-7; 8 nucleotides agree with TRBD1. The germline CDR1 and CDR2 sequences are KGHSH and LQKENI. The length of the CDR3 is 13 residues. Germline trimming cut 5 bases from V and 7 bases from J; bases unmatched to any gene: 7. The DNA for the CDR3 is TGTGCCAGCTCATCCACACAGGGGGTGGAGCAGTACGTC. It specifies CASSSTQGVEQYV.

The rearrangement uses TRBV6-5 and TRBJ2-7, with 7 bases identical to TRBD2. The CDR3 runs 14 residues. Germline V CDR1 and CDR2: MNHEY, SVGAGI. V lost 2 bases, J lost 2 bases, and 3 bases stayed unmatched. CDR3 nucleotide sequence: TGTGCCAGCAGTTACGGAGCGGGGCCCTACGAGCAGTACTTC. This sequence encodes CASSYGAGPYEQYF.

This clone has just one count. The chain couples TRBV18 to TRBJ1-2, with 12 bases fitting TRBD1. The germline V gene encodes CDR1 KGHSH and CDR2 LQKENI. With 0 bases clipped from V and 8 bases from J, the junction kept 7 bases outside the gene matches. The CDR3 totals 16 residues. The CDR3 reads CASSPPMGQGARGYTF. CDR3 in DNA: TGTGCCAGCTCACCACCGATGGGACAGGGGGCGAGAGGCTACACCTTC.